This is a list of T cell receptor beta chains from one sample in a study of low-dose radiotherapy and immunotherapy resistance in tumors. TCRdb reanalysed the reads using MiXCR and keeps one entry per CDR3 protein. The table lists around 80,000 distinct CDR3 sequences, less than 20% of them singletons, with less than 1.5% in the top ten. The sample here was PBMCs, taken after low-dose radiotherapy plus immunotherapy. The receptors come from a male donor with prostate cancer. CDR3s leave out the opening cysteine and the closing phenylalanine or tryptophan. D genes are given only for firm matches.

v_call	j_call	d_call	cdr3_aa
TRBV20-1	TRBJ2-7	NA	SARDFYSYEQY
TRBV18	TRBJ2-7	TRBD2	ASSELAGVVEQY
TRBV25-1	TRBJ2-2	NA	ASSGTTANTGELF
TRBV5-4	TRBJ2-7	NA	ASSSSLPGGVAYEQY
TRBV7-9	TRBJ2-7	NA	ASRSTGSYEQY
TRBV14	TRBJ1-1	TRBD1	ASSHLRSRTGLNTEAF
TRBV7-2	TRBJ1-1	NA	ASSLDSPNPPMNTEAF
TRBV28	TRBJ1-3	TRBD1	ASRRQGISGNTIY
TRBV29-1	TRBJ2-2	TRBD2	SAPTSGMSGELF
TRBV27	TRBJ2-7	TRBD1	ASSLDRGHEQY
TRBV3-1	TRBJ2-5	TRBD2	ASNQREVETQY
TRBV4-3	TRBJ2-7	NA	ASSQDRWAYEQY
TRBV6-2/TRBV6-3	TRBJ1-3	NA	ASSYIGRASGNTIY
TRBV20-1	TRBJ1-1	NA	SARDLLAF
TRBV10-3	TRBJ2-3	NA	AITGAGADTQY
TRBV3-1	TRBJ1-2	NA	ASSQDGGGYT
TRBV7-9	TRBJ2-7	TRBD1	ASSLLGQGTYEQY
TRBV4-3	TRBJ2-1	TRBD2	ASSQGAGIPSEQF
TRBV20-1	TRBJ2-7	TRBD2	SARASGRALEQY
TRBV9	TRBJ1-2	NA	ASSVAGGANYGYT
TRBV11-3	TRBJ2-7	TRBD2	ASSSGLAGDYEQY
TRBV20-1	TRBJ2-1	NA	SARQAGSSYNEQF
TRBV2	TRBJ2-5	NA	ASSGARQETQY
TRBV29-1	TRBJ1-2	TRBD1	SAQGAGGNVDGYT
TRBV20-1	TRBJ1-1	TRBD1	SADPGTGWTEAF
TRBV20-1	TRBJ2-5	NA	SAQQETQY
TRBV7-2	TRBJ1-6	NA	ASSVQSAGSNSPLH
TRBV12-3/TRBV12-4	TRBJ1-5	NA	ASSSNRAANQPQH
TRBV29-1	TRBJ2-1	TRBD2	SVLAGAYNEQF
TRBV6-5	TRBJ2-7	NA	ASSYRVGYEQY
TRBV9	TRBJ2-3	NA	ASSPSLGADTQY
TRBV5-1	TRBJ2-7	TRBD1	ASSLDRGAPEQY
TRBV28	TRBJ2-2	NA	ASSPAGELF
TRBV6-2/TRBV6-3	TRBJ1-1	TRBD1	ASRDPRGRFTEAF
TRBV9	TRBJ2-1	NA	ASSVTGGYSEQF
TRBV5-1	TRBJ2-7	TRBD1	ASSELTGSSYEQY
TRBV7-2	TRBJ1-2	TRBD1	ASSLVTGGNYGYT
TRBV30	TRBJ1-4	NA	AWSSLSEKLF
TRBV28	TRBJ2-1	NA	ASSLKWREFWNEQF
TRBV5-6	TRBJ2-7	TRBD1	ASTFVGQGAYEQY
TRBV7-2	TRBJ2-1	TRBD1	ARPRRQGCSYNEQF
TRBV29-1	TRBJ2-2	NA	SASQFTGELF
TRBV4-1	TRBJ2-5	TRBD2	ASSQVYSGRETQY
TRBV5-6	TRBJ2-1	NA	ASSLGVFNEQF
TRBV15	TRBJ1-1	NA	ATSRDQGRGAF
TRBV28	TRBJ2-4	NA	ASSTLGSAKNIQY
TRBV5-1	TRBJ2-3	NA	ASSSLLSGTAGDTDTQY
TRBV28	TRBJ2-1	NA	ASKGGDQRNEQF
TRBV11-2	TRBJ2-7	NA	ASSLAGEQY
TRBV20-1	TRBJ2-1	NA	SARVGHREF
TRBV2	TRBJ2-5	NA	ASTGFQETQY
TRBV29-1	TRBJ2-5	NA	SVESLAETQY
TRBV6-2/TRBV6-3	TRBJ2-1	NA	ASSRGQFLGEQF
TRBV27	TRBJ2-7	NA	ASSTLEGYEQY